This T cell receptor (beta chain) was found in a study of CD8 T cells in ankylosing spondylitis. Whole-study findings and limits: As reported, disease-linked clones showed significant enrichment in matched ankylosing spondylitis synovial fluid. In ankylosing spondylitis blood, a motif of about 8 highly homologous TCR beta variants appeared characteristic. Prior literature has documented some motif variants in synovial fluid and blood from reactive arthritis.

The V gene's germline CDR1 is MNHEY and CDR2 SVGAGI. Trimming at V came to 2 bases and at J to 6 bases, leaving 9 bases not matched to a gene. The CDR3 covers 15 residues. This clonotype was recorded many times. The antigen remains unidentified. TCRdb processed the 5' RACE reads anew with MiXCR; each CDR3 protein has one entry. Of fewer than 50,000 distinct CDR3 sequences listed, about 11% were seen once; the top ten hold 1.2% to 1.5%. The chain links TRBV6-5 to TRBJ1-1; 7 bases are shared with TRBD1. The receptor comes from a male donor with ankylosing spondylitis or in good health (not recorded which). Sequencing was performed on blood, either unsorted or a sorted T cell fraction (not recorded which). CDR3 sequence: CASSYPSRQGSEAFF. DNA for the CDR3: TGTGCCAGCAGTTACCCCTCTCGACAGGGCTCTGAAGCTTTCTTT.